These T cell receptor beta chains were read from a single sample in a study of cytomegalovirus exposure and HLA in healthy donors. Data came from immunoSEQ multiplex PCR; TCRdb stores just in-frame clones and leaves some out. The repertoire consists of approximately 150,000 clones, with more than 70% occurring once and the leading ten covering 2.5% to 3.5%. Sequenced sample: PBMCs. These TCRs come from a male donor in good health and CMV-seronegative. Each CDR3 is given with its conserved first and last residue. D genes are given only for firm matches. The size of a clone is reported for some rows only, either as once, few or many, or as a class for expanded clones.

CDR3aa: CASSYLGTSGNNEQFF
CDR3nt: TGTGCCAGCAGTTATTTGGGGACTAGCGGTAACAATGAGCAGTTCTTC
v_gene: TRBV6-5
j_gene: TRBJ2-1
abundance: NA
d_gene: TRBD2

CDR3aa: CAISSDRGLYEQYF
CDR3nt: TGTGCCATCAGTTCTGACAGGGGGCTCTACGAGCAGTACTTC
v_gene: TRBV10-3
j_gene: TRBJ2-7
abundance: NA
d_gene: TRBD1

CDR3aa: CATSSRSGANVLTF
CDR3nt: TGTGCCACCAGCAGTCGCTCTGGGGCCAACGTCCTGACTTTC
v_gene: TRBV15
j_gene: TRBJ2-6
abundance: NA
d_gene: NA

CDR3aa: CASSPEVGTGYEQYF
CDR3nt: TGCGCCAGCAGCCCGGAGGTGGGGACAGGCTACGAGCAGTACTTC
v_gene: TRBV5-1
j_gene: TRBJ2-7
abundance: NA
d_gene: TRBD1

CDR3aa: CASSWTGATDTQYF
CDR3nt: TGTGCCAGCAGCTGGACAGGGGCCACAGATACGCAGTATTTT
v_gene: TRBV7-9
j_gene: TRBJ2-3
abundance: once
d_gene: TRBD1

CDR3aa: CASSQELRNTEAFF
CDR3nt: TGTGCCAGCAGCCAAGAACTGCGGAACACTGAAGCTTTCTTT
v_gene: TRBV14
j_gene: TRBJ1-1
abundance: few
d_gene: NA

CDR3aa: CASSDRENTEAFF
CDR3nt: TGTGCCAGCAGTGACAGGGAGAACACTGAAGCTTTCTTT
v_gene: TRBV6-1
j_gene: TRBJ1-1
abundance: NA
d_gene: NA

CDR3aa: CASSWDGTSGDRQYF
CDR3nt: TGTGCCAGCAGCTGGGACGGGACTAGCGGGGATCGGCAGTACTTC
v_gene: TRBV7-2
j_gene: TRBJ2-7
abundance: NA
d_gene: TRBD2

CDR3aa: CASTDLGQGVTEAFF
CDR3nt: TGTGCCAGCACGGACTTAGGACAGGGGGTAACTGAAGCTTTCTTT
v_gene: TRBV6-6
j_gene: TRBJ1-1
abundance: NA
d_gene: TRBD1

CDR3aa: CASSAGARAPGGEQFF
CDR3nt: TGTGCCAGCAGCGCCGGGGCACGGGCGCCGGGGGGTGAGCAGTTCTTC
v_gene: TRBV7-2
j_gene: TRBJ2-1
abundance: NA
d_gene: TRBD2

CDR3aa: CASSQGWSEQFF
CDR3nt: TGCGCCAGCAGCCAAGGGTGGAGTGAGCAGTTCTTC
v_gene: TRBV4-3
j_gene: TRBJ2-1
abundance: NA
d_gene: NA

CDR3aa: CASSPFLWGGRSYEQYF
CDR3nt: TGTGCCAGCAGTCCCTTTCTTTGGGGGGGCCGTTCCTACGAGCAGTACTTC
v_gene: TRBV27
j_gene: TRBJ2-7
abundance: NA
d_gene: NA

CDR3aa: CASSLGQRVGMNTEAFF
CDR3nt: TGTGCCAGCAGCTTAGGACAGCGCGTCGGTATGAACACTGAAGCTTTCTTT
v_gene: TRBV7-9
j_gene: TRBJ1-1
abundance: NA
d_gene: NA

CDR3aa: CASSFGGVYYGYTF
CDR3nt: TGTGCCAGCAGCTTCGGGGGGGTTTACTATGGCTACACCTTC
v_gene: TRBV7-2
j_gene: TRBJ1-2
abundance: few
d_gene: NA

CDR3aa: CAISEPQYGYTF
CDR3nt: TGTGCCATCAGTGAGCCGCAGTATGGCTACACCTTC
v_gene: TRBV10-3
j_gene: TRBJ1-2
abundance: NA
d_gene: NA

CDR3aa: CASKGSGRDTGELFF
CDR3nt: TGTGCCAGCAAGGGTAGCGGGAGAGACACCGGGGAGCTGTTTTTT
v_gene: TRBV2
j_gene: TRBJ2-2
abundance: NA
d_gene: TRBD2

CDR3aa: CASSSMAWYSGNTIYF
CDR3nt: TGTGCCAGCAGCTCCATGGCTTGGTACTCTGGAAACACCATATATTTT
v_gene: TRBV7-9
j_gene: TRBJ1-3
abundance: once
d_gene: NA

CDR3aa: CAWSVLGLSYNEQFF
CDR3nt: TGTGCCTGGAGTGTACTGGGACTTTCATACAATGAGCAGTTCTTC
v_gene: TRBV30
j_gene: TRBJ2-1
abundance: NA
d_gene: NA

CDR3aa: CASSFTGNEQYF
CDR3nt: TGTGCCAGCAGCTTCACAGGGAACGAGCAGTACTTC
v_gene: TRBV9
j_gene: TRBJ2-7
abundance: NA
d_gene: NA

CDR3aa: CASSVDPGTYEQYF
CDR3nt: TGTGCCAGCAGCGTAGACCCCGGTACCTACGAGCAGTACTTC
v_gene: TRBV9
j_gene: TRBJ2-7
abundance: NA
d_gene: NA

CDR3aa: CASTFGRGYYNEQFF
CDR3nt: TGCGCCAGCACCTTTGGCAGGGGGTACTACAATGAGCAGTTCTTC
v_gene: TRBV5-1
j_gene: TRBJ2-1
abundance: NA
d_gene: TRBD1

CDR3aa: CASSLTISRQGADTQYF
CDR3nt: TGTGCCAGCAGCTTAACGATAAGTCGGCAGGGGGCGGATACGCAGTATTTT
v_gene: TRBV7-3
j_gene: TRBJ2-3
abundance: NA
d_gene: TRBD1

CDR3aa: CASSLGIGGGEETQYF
CDR3nt: TGTGCCAGCAGCTTAGGAATCGGAGGCGGCGAAGAGACCCAGTACTTC
v_gene: TRBV7-2
j_gene: TRBJ2-5
abundance: NA
d_gene: NA

CDR3aa: CASNDSGQGAKGAEAFF
CDR3nt: TGTGCCAGTAACGACTCGGGACAGGGGGCGAAGGGCGCTGAAGCTTTCTTT
v_gene: TRBV19
j_gene: TRBJ1-1
abundance: NA
d_gene: TRBD1

CDR3aa: CAISGGGTSYEQYF
CDR3nt: TGTGCCATCAGTGGGGGAGGGACCTCCTACGAGCAGTACTTC
v_gene: TRBV10-3
j_gene: TRBJ2-7
abundance: NA
d_gene: TRBD2

CDR3aa: CASASTSDNRGGYTF
CDR3nt: TGTGCCAGCGCGTCGACTTCGGACAATCGAGGTGGCTACACCTTC
v_gene: TRBV18
j_gene: TRBJ1-2
abundance: NA
d_gene: NA

CDR3aa: CASSRPSRPDTQYF
CDR3nt: TGTGCCAGTTCCCGTCCGTCCCGTCCAGATACGCAGTATTTT
v_gene: TRBV28
j_gene: TRBJ2-3
abundance: NA
d_gene: NA

CDR3aa: CASSSPQGVTTYNEQFF
CDR3nt: TGTGCCAGCAGTTCCCCTCAGGGGGTGACCACCTACAATGAGCAGTTCTTC
v_gene: TRBV27
j_gene: TRBJ2-1
abundance: NA
d_gene: TRBD1

CDR3aa: CASRTVWATEAFF
CDR3nt: TGTGCCAGTAGAACGGTTTGGGCCACTGAAGCTTTCTTT
v_gene: TRBV19
j_gene: TRBJ1-1
abundance: NA
d_gene: NA

CDR3aa: CATSRDRKATPRDF
CDR3nt: TGTGCCACCAGCAGAGATAGGAAGGCGACCCCCAGGGACTTC
v_gene: TRBV15
j_gene: TRBJ2-7
abundance: NA
d_gene: NA

CDR3aa: CASSTNEDRNYEQYF
CDR3nt: TGTGCCAGCAGCACAAATGAGGACAGGAACTACGAGCAGTACTTC
v_gene: TRBV13
j_gene: TRBJ2-7
abundance: NA
d_gene: TRBD1

CDR3aa: CASSLGATNEKLFF
CDR3nt: TGTGCTAGCAGCTTAGGCGCAACTAATGAAAAACTGTTTTTT
v_gene: TRBV7-7
j_gene: TRBJ1-4
abundance: NA
d_gene: NA

CDR3aa: CASSLQGATNEKLFF
CDR3nt: TGTGCCAGCAGCTTGCAGGGGGCGACTAATGAAAAACTGTTTTTT
v_gene: TRBV7-9
j_gene: TRBJ1-4
abundance: NA
d_gene: TRBD1

CDR3aa: CASSYPSGTYEQYF
CDR3nt: TGTGCCAGCAGCTACCCTAGCGGGACCTACGAGCAGTACTTC
v_gene: TRBV7-9
j_gene: TRBJ2-7
abundance: NA
d_gene: TRBD2

CDR3aa: CASSRPGQETQYF
CDR3nt: TGTGCCAGCAGCAGACCGGGACAAGAGACCCAGTACTTC
v_gene: TRBV6-6
j_gene: TRBJ2-5
abundance: NA
d_gene: NA

CDR3aa: CASSLSSVRGRETQYF
CDR3nt: TGTGCCAGCAGCTTAAGTTCTGTCAGGGGCCGGGAGACCCAGTACTTC
v_gene: TRBV7-3
j_gene: TRBJ2-5
abundance: NA
d_gene: NA

CDR3aa: CASSSHRGSYNSPLHF
CDR3nt: TGTGCCAGCAGTTCCCACAGGGGCTCCTATAATTCACCCCTCCACTTT
v_gene: TRBV6-5
j_gene: TRBJ1-6
abundance: NA
d_gene: TRBD1

CDR3aa: CAISEAPGSEETQYF
CDR3nt: TGTGCCATCAGTGAGGCCCCCGGGTCCGAAGAGACCCAGTACTTC
v_gene: TRBV10-3
j_gene: TRBJ2-5
abundance: few
d_gene: NA